A selection of T cell receptor beta chains follows, all from one sample in a study of OX40 agonist ivuxolimab in advanced cancers. The assay was immunoSEQ multiplex PCR, and TCRdb's table has in-frame clones only and misses some. The data contain some 41,000 clones, 70% to 90% of them seen just once; the ten biggest clones take up about a sixth. The specimen was CD4+ or CD8+ T cells sorted from blood, collected in a trial of the OX40 agonist ivuxolimab. All receptors come from an adult with an advanced solid tumor such as melanoma, head and neck, liver or kidney cancer. CDR3s include the opening cysteine and the closing phenylalanine or tryptophan. The order of the fields is CDR3 protein, CDR3 DNA, D gene, V gene, clone size, J gene. The D gene is left open where the match is weak. The listing skips clone size in some rows; elsewhere it reads once, few, many or a size class.

CASSISGTPYNEQFF TGTGCCAGTAGTATAAGCGGGACCCCTTACAATGAGCAGTTCTTC TRBD2 TRBV19 once TRBJ2-1
CASREGSYSNQPQHF TGTGCCAGCAGAGAAGGGAGCTATAGCAATCAGCCCCAGCATTTT . TRBV6-6 . TRBJ1-5
CAWIGGPSYEQYF TGTGCCTGGATCGGTGGGCCTTCCTACGAGCAGTACTTC . TRBV30 . TRBJ2-7
CASSPHRTGIVYSNQPQHF TGTGCCAGCAGTCCCCACCGGACAGGGATTGTATATAGCAATCAGCCCCAGCATTTT TRBD1 TRBV27 . TRBJ1-5
CASTFEGIFGYTF TGTGCCAGTACCTTTGAGGGGATCTTCGGCTACACCTTC . TRBV19 . TRBJ1-2
CASSPVGQGAAKNIQYF TGTGCCAGCAGCCCCGTGGGCCAGGGGGCAGCCAAAAACATTCAGTACTTC TRBD1 TRBV4-2 . TRBJ2-4
CASRTTYLQDQPQHF TGTGCCAGCAGGACGACGTACTTGCAGGACCAGCCCCAGCATTTT . TRBV6-5 . TRBJ1-5
CASSQEGGRAADTQYF TGCGCCAGCAGCCAAGAGGGCGGGAGGGCGGCAGATACGCAGTATTTT TRBD2 TRBV4-3 few TRBJ2-3
CASTPGPQWNEQFF TGTGCCAGTACCCCGGGCCCTCAGTGGAATGAGCAGTTCTTC . TRBV19 . TRBJ2-1
CASSLSVEDGYTF TGTGCCAGCAGCTTATCCGTGGAAGATGGCTACACCTTC . TRBV7-9 once TRBJ1-2
CASSLDFGLADLNEQFF TGTGCCAGCAGCTTAGATTTTGGACTAGCGGACCTCAATGAGCAGTTCTTC TRBD2 TRBV11-3 . TRBJ2-1
CASSLNVLSYEQYF TGTGCCAGCAGTTTAAATGTCTTATCCTACGAGCAGTACTTC . TRBV27 . TRBJ2-7
CATSRGTGYTEAFF TGTGCCACCAGCAGGGGGACAGGTTACACTGAAGCTTTCTTT TRBD1 TRBV15 . TRBJ1-1
CASSRDRGTDTQYF TGTGCCAGCAGTCGGGACAGGGGCACAGATACGCAGTATTTT TRBD1 TRBV27 . TRBJ2-3
CASSQPGANGYTF TGCGCCAGCAGCCAACCGGGAGCCAATGGCTACACCTTC . TRBV4-1 . TRBJ1-2
CASSDHWRDYGYTF TGTGCCAGCAGTGACCACTGGAGGGACTATGGCTACACCTTC . TRBV6-1 . TRBJ1-2
CASSTTAHNEQFF TGTGCCAGCAGTACGACAGCCCACAATGAGCAGTTCTTC . TRBV7-9 . TRBJ2-1
CASAQGVNSPLHF TGTGCCAGTGCACAGGGGGTTAATTCACCCCTCCACTTT TRBD1 TRBV6-5 medium-sized TRBJ1-6
CASSQPGQGDIWATNEKLFF TGCGCCAGCAGCCAGCCGGGACAGGGGGATATCTGGGCAACTAATGAAAAACTGTTTTTT TRBD1 TRBV4-1 . TRBJ1-4
CASSFNPTEAFF TGTGCCAGCAGCTTCAATCCCACTGAAGCTTTCTTT . TRBV5-6 . TRBJ1-1
CASSPNFDQPQHF TGTGCCAGCAGCCCTAATTTCGATCAGCCCCAGCATTTT . TRBV6-5 . TRBJ1-5
CASSVAGKAWGTEAFF TGTGCCAGCAGCGTAGCCGGGAAAGCCTGGGGAACTGAAGCTTTCTTT . TRBV9 . TRBJ1-1
CASSYSFTDTQYF TGTGCCAGCAGTTACTCGTTTACAGATACGCAGTATTTT . TRBV6-5 . TRBJ2-3
CASSPTSGSSDTQYF TGCGCCAGCAGTCCGACTAGCGGGAGCTCAGATACGCAGTATTTT TRBD2 TRBV4-3 few TRBJ2-3
CASSLETTETQYF TGTGCCAGCAGCTTAGAGACAACAGAGACCCAGTACTTC . TRBV11-2 . TRBJ2-5
CASSPRWGGSYEQYF TGTGCCAGCAGCCCGAGGTGGGGGGGCTCCTACGAGCAGTACTTC TRBD2 TRBV5-5 once TRBJ2-7
CASSLGPLGNQPQHF TGTGCCAGCAGCTTAGGACCCTTAGGCAATCAGCCCCAGCATTTT . TRBV7-9 once TRBJ1-5
CASTDSGYGYTF TGTGCCAGCACCGACTCTGGCTATGGCTACACCTTC . TRBV6-5 . TRBJ1-2
CASSQVLGLAGTQETQYF TGCGCCAGCAGCCAGGTATTAGGACTAGCGGGGACCCAAGAGACCCAGTACTTC TRBD2 TRBV4-1 . TRBJ2-5
CASSPRVLTDTQYF TGCGCCAGCAGCCCCCGGGTCCTCACAGATACGCAGTATTTT . TRBV5-1 . TRBJ2-3
CASSFRQTYNSPLHF TGCGCCAGCAGCTTTCGACAGACGTATAATTCACCCCTCCACTTT . TRBV5-1 few TRBJ1-6
CASSLAGGVRELFF TGTGCCAGCAGCCTAGCGGGAGGGGTGAGGGAGCTGTTTTTT TRBD2 TRBV5-5 . TRBJ2-2
CASSDAMNTEAFF TGTGCCAGCAGCGATGCTATGAACACTGAAGCTTTCTTT . TRBV11-3 once TRBJ1-1
CSVEWVGSGRASEQFF TGCAGCGTTGAATGGGTCGGTAGCGGGAGGGCCAGTGAGCAGTTCTTC TRBD2 TRBV29-1 . TRBJ2-1
CAWSPGTGIYSPLHF TGTGCCTGGAGCCCCGGGACAGGGATATATTCACCCCTCCACTTT TRBD1 TRBV30 . TRBJ1-6
CSADRNTEAFF TGCAGCGCGGACAGGAACACTGAAGCTTTCTTT . TRBV29-1 few TRBJ1-1
CASSPRPSSRAKNIQYF TGCGCCAGCAGCCCCCGACCGTCCAGCAGAGCCAAAAACATTCAGTACTTC . TRBV5-1 . TRBJ2-4
CASRSWGYEQFF TGTGCCAGTAGATCTTGGGGTTATGAGCAGTTCTTC . TRBV19 once TRBJ2-1
CASSSTGGAGYQETQYF TGTGCCAGCAGCTCAACCGGCGGGGCAGGATATCAAGAGACCCAGTACTTC . TRBV7-2 . TRBJ2-5
CASSQERGTEAFF TGTGCCAGCAGCCAAGAACGGGGCACTGAAGCTTTCTTT . TRBV4-2 . TRBJ1-1
CSASTDTQYF TGCAGTGCTAGCACAGATACGCAGTATTTT . TRBV20-1 . TRBJ2-3
CASSSSDGDGYTF TGTGCCAGCAGCTCGTCCGACGGGGACGGCTACACCTTC . TRBV11-2 . TRBJ1-2
CASSFLGGQGNEQFF TGTGCCAGCAGCTTCCTCGGGGGACAGGGGAATGAGCAGTTCTTC TRBD1 TRBV11-2 . TRBJ2-1
CASSYRQSGEQYF TGTGCCAGCAGTTACCGGCAGTCGGGGGAGCAGTACTTC . TRBV6-5 . TRBJ2-7
CASSLPGGTLSGNTIYF TGTGCCAGCAGTCTTCCCGGGGGGACCCTCTCTGGAAACACCATATATTTT . TRBV28 . TRBJ1-3